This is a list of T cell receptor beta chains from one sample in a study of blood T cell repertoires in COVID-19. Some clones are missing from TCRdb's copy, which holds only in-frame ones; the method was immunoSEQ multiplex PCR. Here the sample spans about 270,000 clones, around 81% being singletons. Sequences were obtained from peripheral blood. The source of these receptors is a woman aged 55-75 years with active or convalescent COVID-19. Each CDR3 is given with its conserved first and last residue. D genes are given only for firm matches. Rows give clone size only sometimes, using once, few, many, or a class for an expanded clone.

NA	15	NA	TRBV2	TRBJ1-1	CASSGGASGNTEAFF	TGTGCCAGCAGCGGGGGGGCCTCGGGGAACACTGAAGCTTTCTTT
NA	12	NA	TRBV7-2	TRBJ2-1	CASSLGLHEQFF	TGTGCCAGCAGCCTCGGACTACATGAGCAGTTCTTC
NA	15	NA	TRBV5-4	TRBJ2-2	CASSFEGVDTGELFF	TGTGCCAGCAGCTTTGAGGGGGTAGACACCGGGGAGCTGTTTTTT
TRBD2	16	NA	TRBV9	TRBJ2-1	CASSAGLAGGGNEQFF	TGTGCCAGCAGCGCCGGACTAGCGGGGGGGGGAAATGAGCAGTTCTTC
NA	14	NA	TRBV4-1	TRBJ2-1	CASSHNINGNEQFF	TGCGCCAGCAGCCATAACATTAATGGCAATGAGCAGTTCTTC
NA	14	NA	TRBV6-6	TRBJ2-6	CASSIGPGANVLTF	TGTGCCAGCAGTATTGGGCCTGGGGCCAACGTCCTGACTTTC
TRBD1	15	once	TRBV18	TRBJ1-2	CASSPPGQGNYGYTF	TGTGCCAGCTCACCTCCGGGACAGGGGAACTATGGCTACACCTTC
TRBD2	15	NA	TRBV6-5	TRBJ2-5	CASRRTSRGQETQYF	TGTGCCAGCAGGAGGACTAGCCGGGGGCAAGAGACCCAGTACTTC
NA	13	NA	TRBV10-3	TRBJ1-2	CAISESSQVGYTF	TGTGCCATCAGTGAGTCGAGCCAGGTTGGCTACACCTTC
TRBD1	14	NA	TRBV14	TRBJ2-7	CASSRQGNTYEQYF	TGTGCCAGCAGCCGACAGGGAAATACCTACGAGCAGTACTTC
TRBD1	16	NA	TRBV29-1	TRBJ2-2	CSVRTGEILNTGELFF	TGCAGCGTTCGGACAGGGGAAATTCTGAACACCGGGGAGCTGTTTTTT
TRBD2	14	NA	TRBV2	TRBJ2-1	CASRTSGGAFEQFF	TGTGCCAGCAGGACTAGCGGGGGGGCCTTTGAGCAGTTCTTC
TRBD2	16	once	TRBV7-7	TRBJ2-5	CASSLGLAGGQETQYF	TGTGCCAGCAGCTTAGGCCTAGCGGGGGGTCAAGAGACCCAGTACTTC
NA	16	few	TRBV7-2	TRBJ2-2	CASSPHGGANTGELFF	TGTGCCAGCAGCCCCCATGGCGGAGCGAACACCGGGGAGCTGTTTTTT
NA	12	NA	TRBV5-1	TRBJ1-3	CASSLGEDTIYF	TGCGCCAGCAGCTTGGGGGAGGACACCATATATTTT
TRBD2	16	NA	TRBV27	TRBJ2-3	CASSLSPSGGRRTQYF	TGTGCCAGCAGTTTATCCCCGAGCGGGGGTCGGAGAACGCAGTATTTT
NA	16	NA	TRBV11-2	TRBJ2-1	CASSSPGVVFYNEQFF	TGTGCCAGCAGCTCCCCCGGGGTGGTATTTTACAATGAGCAGTTCTTC
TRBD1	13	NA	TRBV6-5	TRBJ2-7	CASSSLQGHEQYF	TGTGCCAGCAGTTCCCTACAGGGGCACGAGCAGTACTTC
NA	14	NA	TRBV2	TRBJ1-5	CASSENSGARAKHF	TGTGCCAGCAGTGAGAACAGCGGGGCGAGGGCCAAGCATTTT
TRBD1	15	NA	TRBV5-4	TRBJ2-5	CASSLDRGEGKTQYF	TGTGCCAGCAGCTTGGACAGGGGCGAGGGGAAGACCCAGTACTTC
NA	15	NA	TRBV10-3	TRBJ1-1	CAISESKQPNTEAFF	TGTGCCATCAGTGAGTCGAAACAGCCGAACACTGAAGCTTTCTTT
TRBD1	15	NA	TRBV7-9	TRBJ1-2	CASSFRTGENYGYTF	TGTGCCAGCAGCTTCCGGACAGGGGAGAACTATGGCTACACCTTC
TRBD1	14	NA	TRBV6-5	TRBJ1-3	CASSSGGSGNTIYF	TGTGCCAGCAGTTCAGGGGGCTCTGGAAACACCATATATTTT
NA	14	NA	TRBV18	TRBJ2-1	CASSWGGYDNEQFF	TGTGCCAGCTCTTGGGGGGGCTACGACAATGAGCAGTTCTTC
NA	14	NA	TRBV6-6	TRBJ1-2	CASSYSAGAYGYTF	TGTGCCAGCAGTTACTCGGCGGGTGCGTATGGCTACACCTTC
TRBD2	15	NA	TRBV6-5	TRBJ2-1	CASRGGTSGYNEQFF	TGTGCCAGCAGGGGAGGGACTAGCGGATACAATGAGCAGTTCTTC
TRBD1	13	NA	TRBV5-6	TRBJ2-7	CASSWTGGPEQYF	TGTGCCAGCAGCTGGACAGGGGGGCCCGAGCAGTACTTC
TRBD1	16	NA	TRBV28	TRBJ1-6	CASSSRTGGLNSPLHF	TGTGCCAGCAGCTCTAGGACAGGGGGCCTTAATTCACCCCTCCACTTT
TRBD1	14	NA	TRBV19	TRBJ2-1	CASSRGQGGIEQFF	TGTGCCAGTAGCAGGGGACAGGGGGGCATTGAGCAGTTCTTC
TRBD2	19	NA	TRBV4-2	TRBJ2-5	CASNQRSTSGRTAGETQYF	TGTGCCAGCAACCAAAGGAGTACTAGCGGGCGCACAGCGGGAGAGACCCAGTACTTC
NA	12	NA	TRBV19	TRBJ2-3	CASLSSGDTQYF	TGTGCCAGTCTCTCCTCGGGGGATACGCAGTATTTT
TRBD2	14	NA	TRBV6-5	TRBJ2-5	CASSPGEGRETQYF	TGTGCCAGCAGTCCCGGGGAGGGTAGGGAGACCCAGTACTTC
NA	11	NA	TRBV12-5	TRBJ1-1	CASGFDREAFF	TGTGCTAGTGGTTTCGACAGAGAAGCTTTCTTT
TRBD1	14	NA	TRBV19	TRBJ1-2	CASSPRGQGYGYTF	TGTGCCAGTAGTCCCCGGGGACAGGGCTATGGCTACACCTTC
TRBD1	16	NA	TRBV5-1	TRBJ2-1	CASSLDGQGANNEQFF	TGCGCCAGCAGCTTGGACGGACAGGGGGCGAACAATGAGCAGTTCTTC
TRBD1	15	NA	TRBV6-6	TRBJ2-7	CASSPRDRGLYEQYF	TGTGCCAGCAGCCCCCGGGACAGGGGGCTGTACGAGCAGTACTTC
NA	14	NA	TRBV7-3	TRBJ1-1	CASSTQGRNTEAFF	TGTGCCAGCAGCACCCAGGGTAGGAATACTGAAGCTTTCTTT
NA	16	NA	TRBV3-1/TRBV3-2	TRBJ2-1	CASSQDLSVQGNEQFF	TGTGCCAGCAGCCAAGATCTGAGTGTCCAGGGCAATGAGCAGTTCTTC
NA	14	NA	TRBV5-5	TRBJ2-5	CASSLLGRAETQYF	TGTGCCAGCAGCTTGCTCGGCAGGGCGGAGACCCAGTACTTC
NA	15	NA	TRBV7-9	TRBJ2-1	CASSLAGTKDNEQFF	TGTGCCAGCAGCTTAGCCGGGACAAAGGACAATGAGCAGTTCTTC
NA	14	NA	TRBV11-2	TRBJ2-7	CASSPHLSGYEQYF	TGTGCCAGCAGCCCCCACCTTTCGGGCTACGAGCAGTACTTC
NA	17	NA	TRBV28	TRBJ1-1	CASGGLPGQGTNTEAFF	TGTGCCAGCGGGGGTCTTCCAGGGCAGGGGACGAACACTGAAGCTTTCTTT
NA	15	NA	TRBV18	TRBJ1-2	CASSPAGSPNYGYTF	TGTGCCAGCTCACCGGCAGGGTCCCCTAACTATGGCTACACCTTC
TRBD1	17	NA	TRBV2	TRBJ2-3	CASSEVYRGRGSDTQYF	TGTGCCAGCAGTGAAGTTTACAGGGGGCGCGGGTCAGATACGCAGTATTTT
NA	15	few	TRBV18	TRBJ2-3	CASSPSSSVADTQYF	TGTGCCAGCTCACCATCTAGCAGTGTCGCAGATACGCAGTATTTT
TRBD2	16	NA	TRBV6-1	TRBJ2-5	CASSEGTSGGRKTQYF	TGTGCCAGCAGTGAAGGGACTAGCGGGGGGAGGAAGACCCAGTACTTC
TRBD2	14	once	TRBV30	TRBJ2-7	CAWSVSGGPYEQYF	TGTGCCTGGAGTGTAAGCGGGGGCCCCTACGAGCAGTACTTC
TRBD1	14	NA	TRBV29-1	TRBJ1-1	CSVVVTGKWTEAFF	TGCAGCGTTGTGGTGACAGGGAAGTGGACTGAAGCTTTCTTT
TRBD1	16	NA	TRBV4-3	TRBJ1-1	CASSQSPDRGRDEAFF	TGCGCCAGCAGTCAAAGCCCGGACAGGGGGAGAGATGAAGCTTTCTTT
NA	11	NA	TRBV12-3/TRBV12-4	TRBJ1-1	CASTLITEAFF	TGTGCCAGCACCCTAATCACTGAAGCTTTCTTT
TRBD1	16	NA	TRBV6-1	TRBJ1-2	CASSEGQGALHRGYTF	TGTGCCAGCAGTGAAGGACAGGGGGCTCTACATCGGGGCTACACCTTC
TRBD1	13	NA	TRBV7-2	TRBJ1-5	CASSSGQGQPQHF	TGTGCCAGCAGCTCGGGACAGGGTCAGCCCCAGCATTTT
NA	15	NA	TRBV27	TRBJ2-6	CASSPGSSGANVLTF	TGTGCCAGCAGTCCCGGGTCCTCTGGGGCCAACGTCCTGACTTTC
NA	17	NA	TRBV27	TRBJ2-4	CASRKSGGPLAKNIQYF	TGTGCCAGCAGGAAGTCCGGGGGTCCCTTGGCCAAAAACATTCAGTACTTC
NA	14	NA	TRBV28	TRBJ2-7	CASSLRRASYEQYF	TGTGCCAGCAGTTTACGCAGGGCCTCCTACGAGCAGTACTTC